This T cell receptor beta chain was documented in a study of cytotoxic CD8 clonotypes in ibrutinib-treated CLL. Study details: Response samples followed a median about 12 months of treatment, range 6 to 36. Study results and limitations: At ibrutinib response, clonality increased, and at progression it declined back toward baseline. Clonality at baseline surpassed age-matched healthy donors and tracked circulating CD8+ T-cell counts.

Here immunoSEQ multiplex PCR was the method, and the copy in TCRdb shows in-frame clones only, minus some. The sample holds 90,000 to 150,000 clones, about 53% seen once. Per the germline V gene, CDR1 is MNHNS and CDR2 is SASEGT. CDR3 length: 15 residues. J gave up 6 bases and V 6 bases, and 11 bases lay outside the gene matches. This clone appeared a few times. Its antigen is unidentified. This TCR was recovered from a human donor with chronic lymphocytic leukemia. Here the sequenced sample was PBMCs, taken after 24 months of ibrutinib treatment. The chain carries TRBV6-1 and TRBJ1-5; TRBD1 matches at 7 bases. As DNA, the CDR3 is TGTGCCAGCAGCCGTGACAGGGTCGGAGGTCAGCCCCAGCATTTT. This encodes CASSRDRVGGQPQHF.